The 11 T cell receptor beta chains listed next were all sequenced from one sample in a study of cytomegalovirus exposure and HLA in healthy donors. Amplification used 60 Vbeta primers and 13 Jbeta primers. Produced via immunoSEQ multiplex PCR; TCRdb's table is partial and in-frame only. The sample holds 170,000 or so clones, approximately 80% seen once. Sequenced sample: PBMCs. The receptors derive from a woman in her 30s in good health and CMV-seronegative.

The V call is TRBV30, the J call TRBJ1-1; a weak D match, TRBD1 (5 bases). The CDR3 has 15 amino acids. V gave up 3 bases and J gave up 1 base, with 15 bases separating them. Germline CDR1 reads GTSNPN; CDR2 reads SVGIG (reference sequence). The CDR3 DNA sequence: TGTGCCTGGAGGGGGGGAGGAGACCCGAACACTGAAGCTTTCTTT. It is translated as CAWRGGGDPNTEAFF.

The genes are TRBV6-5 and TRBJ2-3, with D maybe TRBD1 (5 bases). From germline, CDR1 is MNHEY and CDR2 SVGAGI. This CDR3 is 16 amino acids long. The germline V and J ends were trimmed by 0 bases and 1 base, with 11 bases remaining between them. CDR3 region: CASSYSNLGGTDTQYF. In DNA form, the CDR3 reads TGTGCCAGCAGTTACTCGAACCTAGGGGGCACAGATACGCAGTATTTT.

The CDR3 DNA follows: TGCGCCAGCAGCCAAGAGCCCCTTACAAGGGGCGAGCAGTACTTC. The encoded protein is CASSQEPLTRGEQYF. The rearrangement uses TRBV4-3 and TRBJ2-5; tentative D call: TRBD1 (5 bases). The J call may be wrong; the DNA end is better matched by TRBJ2-7. CDR1 and CDR2 (germline): LGHNA, YSLEER. This CDR3 is 15 amino acids long.

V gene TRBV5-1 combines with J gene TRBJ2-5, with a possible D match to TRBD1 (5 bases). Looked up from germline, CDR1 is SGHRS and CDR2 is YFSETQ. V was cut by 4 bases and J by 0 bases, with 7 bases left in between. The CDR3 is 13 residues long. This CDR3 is CASSKDNQETQYF. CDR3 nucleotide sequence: TGCGCCAGCAGCAAGGACAACCAAGAGACCCAGTACTTC. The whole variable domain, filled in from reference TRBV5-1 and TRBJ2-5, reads KAGVTQTPRYLIKTRGQQVTLSCSPISGHRSVSWYQQTPGQGLQFLFEYFSETQRNKGNFPGRFSGRQFSNSRSEMNVSTLELGDSALYLCASSKDNQETQYFGPGTRLLVL.

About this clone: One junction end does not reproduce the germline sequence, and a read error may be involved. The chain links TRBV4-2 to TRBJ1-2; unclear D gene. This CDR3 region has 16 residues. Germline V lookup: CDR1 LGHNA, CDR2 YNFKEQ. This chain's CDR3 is CASSQDQWVGNYGYPF. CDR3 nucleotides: TGTGCCAGCAGCCAAGATCAGTGGGTAGGAAACTATGGCTACCCCTTC.

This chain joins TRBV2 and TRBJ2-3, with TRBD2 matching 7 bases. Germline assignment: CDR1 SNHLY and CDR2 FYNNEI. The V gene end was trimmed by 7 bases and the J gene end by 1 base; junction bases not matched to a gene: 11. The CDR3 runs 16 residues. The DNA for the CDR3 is TGTGCCAGCAAAACGGGGGGTACAGTGGGCACAGATACGCAGTATTTT. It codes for CASKTGGTVGTDTQYF.

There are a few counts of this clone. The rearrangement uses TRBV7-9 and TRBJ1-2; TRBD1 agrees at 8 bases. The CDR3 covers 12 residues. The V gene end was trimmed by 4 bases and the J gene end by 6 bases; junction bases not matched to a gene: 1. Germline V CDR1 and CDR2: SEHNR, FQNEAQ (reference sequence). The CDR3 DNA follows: TGTGCCAGCAGCTCGGACAGGGATGGCTACACCTTC. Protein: CASSSDRDGYTF.

CDR3 nucleotide sequence: TGTGCCAGCTCATCCGACAGACAAGAGACCCAGTACTTC. It translates to CASSSDRQETQYF. The chain employs TRBV18 and TRBJ2-5; maybe TRBD1 (5 bases). Germline V gene data show CDR1 as KGHSH and CDR2 as LQKENI. The V end was cut by 5 bases, the J end by 2 bases, with 9 bases between. This CDR3 has 13 residues. Complete variable domain (other parts from reference TRBV18 and TRBJ2-5): NAGVMQNPRHLVRRRGQEARLRCSPMKGHSHVYWYRQLPEEGLKFMVYLQKENIIDESGMPKERFSAEFPKEGPSILRIQQVVRGDSAAYFCASSSDRQETQYFGPGTRLLVL.

The CDR3 reads CASSPEVIGNIQYF. DNA of the CDR3: TGTGCCAGCAGCCCGGAGGTTATCGGGAACATTCAGTACTTC. The chain carries TRBV6-1 and TRBJ2-4, with D possibly TRBD2 on 5 matching bases. The CDR3 consists of 14 residues. Trimming removed 6 bases at V and 7 bases at J, with 16 bases between. CDR1 and CDR2 from the germline V gene are MNHNS and SASEGT.

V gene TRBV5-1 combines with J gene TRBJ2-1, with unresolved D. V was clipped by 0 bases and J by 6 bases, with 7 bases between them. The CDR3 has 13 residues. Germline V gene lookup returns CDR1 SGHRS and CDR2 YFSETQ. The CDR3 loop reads CASSLAETNEQFF. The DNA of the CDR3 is TGCGCCAGCAGCTTGGCAGAAACCAATGAGCAGTTCTTC.

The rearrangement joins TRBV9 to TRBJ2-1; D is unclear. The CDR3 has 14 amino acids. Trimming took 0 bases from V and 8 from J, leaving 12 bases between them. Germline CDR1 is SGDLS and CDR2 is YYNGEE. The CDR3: CASSVAPLPDEQFF. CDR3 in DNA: TGTGCCAGCAGCGTAGCCCCACTCCCTGATGAGCAGTTCTTC.